This T cell receptor beta chain was recovered during a study of vaccination and CD4 T cells after COVID-19. Whole-study context: Post-vaccine sampling followed dose two by a median about 69 days (range 14 to 241). Study results and limitations: Only after vaccination were a median approximately 85% of convalescents' reactive clones seen.

The CDR3 extends over 16 amino acids. The V end lost 3 bases, the J end lost 2 bases, and 16 bases lay between the germline ends. Oncomine TCR Beta short-read sequencing was applied to DNA from cultured CD4+ T cells. Investigators obtained genomic DNA by extraction from cultured CD4+ T cells. TCRdb re-derived calls from the PCR reads in MiXCR, one entry per CDR3 protein. The sample consists of more than 11,000 distinct CDR3 sequences, approximately 52% of them appearing once. The treatment here: roughly ten-day PBMC culture with coronavirus spike peptide pools or control peptides (ViraFEST assay). With respect to this clonotype: What it recognizes is unknown.

The chain joins TRBV12-3 or TRBV12-4 to TRBJ1-1, with D possibly being TRBD1 (6 bases). Sequencing input: CD4+ T cells from blood, cultured in vitro. The sequence derives from a human donor who had recovered from COVID-19. The CDR3 spells CASSLRGARENTEAFF. CDR3 DNA: TGTGCCAGCAGTTTGAGGGGGGCCAGGGAAAACACTGAAGCTTTCTTT.